The 31 T cell receptor beta chains below were found in one sample sequenced in a study of identical twins. From the 5' RACE reads, TCRdb called clonotypes with MiXCR, one entry per CDR3 protein. This repertoire shows around 690,000 distinct CDR3 sequences, 21% found once; its top ten account for around 4.4%. This same sample was also taken into another study, of T cells expressing NK-cell markers.

Input material: PBMCs. The origin of the receptors is a young woman in good health.

The genes are TRBV20-1 and TRBJ1-2; weak D call: TRBD1 (6 bases). From germline, CDR1 is DFQATT and CDR2 SNEGSKA (reference sequence). With 1 base removed from V and 1 base from J, the gap between germline ends came to 13 bases. The CDR3 has 15 residues. The CDR3 is CSARAEGQHNYGYTF. CDR3 in DNA: TGCAGTGCTAGAGCGGAGGGACAACATAACTATGGCTACACCTTC.

This clonotype was recorded many times. The chain couples TRBV25-1 to TRBJ2-1; D is perhaps TRBD2 (6 bases). The CDR3 covers 14 residues. V was shortened by 3 bases and J by 4 bases, with 10 bases between the two germline ends. CDR1 and CDR2 from the germline V gene are MGHDK and SYGVNS. The CDR3 nucleotides read TGTGCCAGCAGTGACTATAGCGGATACAATGAGCAGTTCTTC. Protein sequence: CASSDYSGYNEQFF.

V gene TRBV3-1 combines with J gene TRBJ2-7; 9 positions agree with TRBD1. J lost 4 bases, V lost 5 bases, and 9 bases had no gene match. Germline V gives CDR1 LGHDT, CDR2 YNNKEL (reference sequence). This CDR3 has 15 amino acids. DNA of the CDR3: TGTGCCAGCAGCAGCACGGGACAGGGTTCGTACGAGCAGTACTTC. Amino acid sequence: CASSSTGQGSYEQYF.

The table lists this clonotype with many counts. The J gene is TRBJ1-1, the V gene TRBV6-5, with D uncertain. The germline gives CDR1 MNHEY, CDR2 SVGAGI. The V end lost 6 bases, the J end lost 1 base, and 9 bases lay between the germline ends. The CDR3 covers 13 residues. The CDR3 here is CASSLISNTEAFF. CDR3 bases: TGTGCCAGCAGCCTTATCTCGAACACTGAAGCTTTCTTT.

This clonotype was seen only a few times. CDR3 sequence reads: CASSFAAHGSPLHF. CDR3 nucleotide sequence: TGTGCCAGCAGCTTCGCGGCCCACGGCTCACCCCTCCACTTT. The rearrangement links TRBV11-2 to TRBJ1-6; no reliable D call. This CDR3 has 14 amino acids. Trimming removed 3 bases at V and 10 bases at J, with 13 bases between. Germline CDR1 is SGHAT and CDR2 is FQNNGV.

The chain uses TRBV6-2 or TRBV6-3 and TRBJ2-6; D remains unclear. V was cut by 2 bases and J by 3 bases, with 11 bases left in between. CDR1 and CDR2 from the germline V gene are MNHEY and SVGEGT. This CDR3 has 16 residues. The CDR3 reads CASSYPDLDGANVLTF. In DNA, the CDR3 is TGTGCCAGCAGTTACCCTGATCTGGATGGGGCCAACGTCCTGACTTTC.

The chain employs TRBV6-1 and TRBJ2-1; weak D call: TRBD2 (6 bases). V lost 6 bases to trimming and J lost 10 bases, with 19 bases between them. CDR3 length equals 14 residues. The germline CDR1 and CDR2 sequences are MNHNS and SASEGT. The CDR3 DNA reads TGTGCCAGCAGCCCCGGGACTTCGATAGTAGAGCAGTTCTTC. It specifies CASSPGTSIVEQFF.

At least ten counts were recorded for this clonotype. The chain couples TRBV5-1 to TRBJ1-1, with D possibly being TRBD1 (5 bases). CDR1 is SGHRS and CDR2 is YFSETQ in the germline V gene. Trimming removed 4 bases at V and 4 bases at J, with 17 bases between. The CDR3 has 15 residues. DNA for the CDR3: TGCGCCAGCAGCCAGGGTCTCCTCCGAGGCACTGAAGCTTTCTTT. As protein: CASSQGLLRGTEAFF. Based on the CDR3 plus reference TRBV5-1 and TRBJ1-1, the full variable domain is KAGVTQTPRYLIKTRGQQVTLSCSPISGHRSVSWYQQTPGQGLQFLFEYFSETQRNKGNFPGRFSGRQFSNSRSEMNVSTLELGDSALYLCASSQGLLRGTEAFFGQGTRLTVV.

Ten or more counts support this clonotype. V is TRBV29-1 and J is TRBJ2-3, with a tentative D call TRBD2 (5 bases). This CDR3 is 12 amino acids long. V gave up 8 bases and J gave up 1 base, with 10 bases separating them. The germline V gene has CDR1 SQVTM and CDR2 ANQGSEA. In DNA, the CDR3 is TGCAGCTTATCCGGGGGCACAGATACGCAGTATTTT. Protein product: CSLSGGTDTQYF.

This chain uses TRBV12-3 or TRBV12-4 with TRBJ1-2, with D possibly matching TRBD1 (5 bases). The CDR3 runs to 12 residues. Trimming left V 8 bases short and J 6 bases short, with 13 bases between. The CDR3 nucleotides read TGTGCCAGCCTTAGTTCAGGGCATGGCTACACCTTC. It translates to CASLSSGHGYTF.

This clonotype was seen ten or more times. V gene TRBV20-1 combines with J gene TRBJ1-4; D unclear. V lost 6 bases and J lost 2, with 13 bases in between. CDR3 length: 14 residues. Germline-derived CDR1 and CDR2 are DFQATT and SNEGSKA (reference sequence). The CDR3 is CSAPTVSTNEKLFF. As DNA, the CDR3 is TGCAGTGCCCCAACCGTCTCCACTAATGAAAAACTGTTTTTT.

V is TRBV2 and J is TRBJ1-1; D uncertain. The CDR3 spans 15 residues. V was clipped by 6 bases and J by 3 bases, with 17 bases between them. Looked up from germline, CDR1 is SNHLY and CDR2 is FYNNEI. As DNA, the CDR3 is TGTGCCAGCAGGGAAATACAGACTCGGGACACTGAAGCTTTCTTT. Amino acid sequence: CASREIQTRDTEAFF.

This clonotype was observed many times. The rearrangement links TRBV20-1 to TRBJ2-2, with D possibly matching TRBD1 (6 bases). Germline CDR1 DFQATT, CDR2 SNEGSKA (reference sequence). Trimming took off 3 bases at V and 8 bases at J, with 10 bases between the two ends. The CDR3 contains 12 residues. The CDR3 DNA reads as TGCAGTGCTAGGATGGGGGCAGGGGAGCTGTTTTTT. This encodes CSARMGAGELFF.

This clonotype was picked up a small number of times. The V and J genes are TRBV20-1 and TRBJ1-6; perhaps TRBD1 as D (5 bases). V was cut by 5 bases and J by 7 bases, with 15 bases left in between. This CDR3 spans 14 amino acids. Germline V lookup: CDR1 DFQATT, CDR2 SNEGSKA (reference sequence). The CDR3: CSARRGVSNSPLHF. CDR3 bases: TGCAGTGCTCGGCGGGGGGTTTCAAATTCACCCCTCCACTTT.

This rearrangement joins TRBV29-1 to TRBJ2-3, with TRBD2 matching over 8 bases. The CDR3 is made up of 12 amino acids. Germline values: CDR1 SQVTM, CDR2 ANQGSEA. V lost 6 bases and J lost 1; bases outside the gene matches: 0. The CDR3: CSVLAGTDTQYF. The DNA of the CDR3 is TGCAGCGTACTAGCGGGCACAGATACGCAGTATTTT.

The V call is TRBV6-5, the J call TRBJ2-7; 7 bases are shared with TRBD1. The ends lost 0 bases at V and 2 bases at J; junction bases unmatched: 4. The CDR3 spans 15 residues. Germline values: CDR1 MNHEY, CDR2 SVGAGI. CDR3 in amino acids: CASSYSIRGTYEQYF. CDR3 DNA: TGTGCCAGCAGTTACTCTATCAGGGGGACCTACGAGCAGTACTTC.

This clonotype was seen a handful of times. V and J are TRBV2 and TRBJ2-1, with D perhaps TRBD2 (5 bases). V shed 6 bases and J shed 3 bases, with 12 bases lying between them. Germline V lookup: CDR1 SNHLY, CDR2 FYNNEI. This CDR3 has 14 residues. DNA for the CDR3: TGTGCCAGCAGAGCGGCGGACGGCTACAATGAGCAGTTCTTC. It is translated as CASRAADGYNEQFF. The full variable domain, its missing parts supplied by reference TRBV2 and TRBJ2-1, is EPEVTQTPSHQVTQMGQEVILRCVPISNHLYFYWYRQILGQKVEFLVSFYNNEISEKSEIFDDQFSVERPDGSNFTLKIRSTKLEDSAMYFCASRAADGYNEQFFGPGTRLTVL.

This clonotype was seen a few times. Here the CDR3 DNA reads TGTGCCAGCGCCCGATCAGAGACCCAGTACTTC. Translation gives CASARSETQYF. This chain uses TRBV21-1 with TRBJ2-5. TRBV21-1 is a known pseudogene. CDR3 length: 11 amino acids.

The chain links TRBV5-5 to TRBJ1-6; D gene unclear. The CDR3 extends over 14 amino acids. V was clipped by 4 bases and J by 8 bases, with 13 bases between them. Germline V lookup: CDR1 SGHKS, CDR2 YYEKEE (reference sequence). The DNA for the CDR3 is TGTGCCAGCAGCACTCGGACCTCCGATTCACCCCTCCACTTT. It is translated as CASSTRTSDSPLHF.

The chain combines TRBV7-9 with TRBJ2-3; 9 bases map to TRBD1. This CDR3 spans 16 amino acids. Germline CDR1 SEHNR, CDR2 FQNEAQ (reference sequence). Trimming took 5 bases from V and 5 from J; bases not matched to a gene: 11. The CDR3 nucleotides are TGTGCCAGCAGCCCCGCCCCGGGACAGGGAAGAGATACGCAGTATTTT. Its translation is CASSPAPGQGRDTQYF.

This clonotype was found a few times. The J gene is TRBJ2-7, the V gene TRBV6-1, with 8 bases matching TRBD1. V lost 2 bases and J lost 2; bases outside the gene matches: 8. The germline gives CDR1 MNHNS, CDR2 SASEGT. The CDR3 runs 16 residues. CDR3 nucleotide sequence: TGTGCCAGCAGTGAATACTCAGGGGGCCTAACCTACGAGCAGTACTTC. Translated, it gives CASSEYSGGLTYEQYF.

V is TRBV20-1 and J is TRBJ2-3; 8 nucleotides align to TRBD2. There are 17 residues in the CDR3. The trim removed 1 base at V and 0 bases at J, leaving 9 bases unmatched. Germline CDR1 DFQATT, CDR2 SNEGSKA (reference sequence). In DNA form, the CDR3 reads TGCAGTGCTAGAGTAACCGGGGGGGCCGCTAGCACAGATACGCAGTATTTT. It codes for CSARVTGGAASTDTQYF.

The sample holds a few counts of this clonotype. J is TRBJ2-1 and V is TRBV5-1; D might be TRBD1 or TRBD2, each matching 6 bases. Trimming left V 4 bases short and J 0 bases short, with 17 bases between. This CDR3 comprises 17 residues. Germline CDR1 and CDR2: SGHRS and YFSETQ. The CDR3 region is CASSPRGPTSSYNEQFF. For the CDR3, the DNA is TGCGCCAGCAGCCCCCGGGGGCCTACTAGCTCCTACAATGAGCAGTTCTTC.

This clonotype was counted between two and nine times. This sequence joins TRBV7-9 and TRBJ2-5; the D gene is possibly TRBD2 (5 bases). The V end lost 7 bases, the J end lost 5 bases, and 20 bases lay between the germline ends. Germline-derived CDR1 and CDR2 are SEHNR and FQNEAQ (reference sequence). This CDR3 comprises 15 residues. The CDR3 reads CASTSSAARGETQYF. For the CDR3, the DNA is TGTGCCAGCACCTCGAGCGCGGCACGAGGGGAGACCCAGTACTTC. Using reference TRBV7-9 and TRBJ2-5 for the parts outside the CDR3, the full variable domain is DTGVSQNPRHKITKRGQNVTFRCDPISEHNRLYWYRQTLGQGPEFLTYFQNEAQLEKSRLLSDRFSAERPKGSFSTLEIQRTEQGDSAMYLCASTSSAARGETQYFGPGTRLLVL.

The rearrangement uses TRBV20-1 and TRBJ2-7; the D gene is possibly TRBD1 (6 bases). This CDR3 has 12 residues. CDR1 and CDR2 (germline): DFQATT, SNEGSKA (reference sequence). V was trimmed by 5 bases and J by 2 bases, leaving 10 bases between them. The CDR3 DNA is TGCAGTGCTGGCAGGGGAGCCTACGAGCAGTACTTC. It yields the protein CSAGRGAYEQYF.

This clonotype has a handful of counts. The V and J genes are TRBV5-1 and TRBJ2-7, with TRBD2 as a possible D gene (7 bases). Trimming took off 0 bases at V and 7 bases at J, with 17 bases between the two ends. CDR1 is SGHRS, CDR2 YFSETQ, per germline. The CDR3 is made up of 15 amino acids. CDR3 sequence: CASSLERGGLQEQYF. The CDR3 DNA reads TGCGCCAGCAGCTTGGAGAGGGGGGGCCTCCAAGAGCAGTACTTC.

This clonotype was detected a few times. This chain uses TRBV6-1 with TRBJ2-5; TRBD2 matches 7 bases. After removal of 5 bases from V and 5 bases from J, the junction contained 8 bases not matched to a gene. From germline, CDR1 is MNHNS and CDR2 SASEGT. The CDR3 is 14 amino acids. The CDR3 nucleotides are TGTGCCAGCAGTCTGCCGGGAGGCGAGGAGACCCAGTACTTC. Protein: CASSLPGGEETQYF.

This clonotype was observed a few times. V is TRBV29-1 and J is TRBJ1-1; perhaps TRBD1 as D (5 bases). This CDR3 has 12 amino acids. V was shortened by 4 bases and J by 4 bases, with 10 bases between the two germline ends. The V gene's germline CDR1 is SQVTM and CDR2 ANQGSEA. The CDR3 region has the DNA TGCAGCGTTGTGGGGGGGGGCACTGAAGCTTTCTTT. Translating it yields CSVVGGGTEAFF. The full variable domain, its missing parts supplied by reference TRBV29-1 and TRBJ1-1, is SAVISQKPSRDICQRGTSLTIQCQVDSQVTMMFWYRQQPGQSLTLIATANQGSEATYESGFVIDKFPISRPNLTFSTLTVSNMSPEDSSIYLCSVVGGGTEAFFGQGTRLTVV.

This chain uses TRBV6-1 with TRBJ2-5; D is unresolved. Trimming took off 7 bases at V and 4 bases at J, with 10 bases between the two ends. Germline CDR1 reads MNHNS; CDR2 reads SASEGT. This CDR3 comprises 12 residues. The CDR3 loop is CASNRQPETQYF. The CDR3 nucleotides read TGTGCCAGCAATCGTCAGCCAGAGACCCAGTACTTC.

This clonotype was seen a few times. The chain links TRBV5-5 to TRBJ1-2; unclear D gene. Germline V lookup: CDR1 SGHKS, CDR2 YYEKEE (reference sequence). V was trimmed by 1 base and J by 2 bases, leaving 12 bases between them. The CDR3 has 15 amino acids. In DNA, the CDR3 is TGTGCCAGCAGCTTGTTAGCCACGGAGAACTATGGCTACACCTTC. This encodes CASSLLATENYGYTF.

This clonotype occurred many times. J is TRBJ2-1 and V is TRBV9; TRBD2 matches 9 bases. V shed 0 bases, J shed 4 bases, and the junction held 5 bases outside the gene matches. In germline, CDR1 is SGDLS, CDR2 YYNGEE. The CDR3 loop spans 16 amino acids. The DNA of the CDR3 is TGTGCCAGCAGCGTAGGAGCTAGCGGGGTGTACAATGAGCAGTTCTTC. Amino acids: CASSVGASGVYNEQFF.